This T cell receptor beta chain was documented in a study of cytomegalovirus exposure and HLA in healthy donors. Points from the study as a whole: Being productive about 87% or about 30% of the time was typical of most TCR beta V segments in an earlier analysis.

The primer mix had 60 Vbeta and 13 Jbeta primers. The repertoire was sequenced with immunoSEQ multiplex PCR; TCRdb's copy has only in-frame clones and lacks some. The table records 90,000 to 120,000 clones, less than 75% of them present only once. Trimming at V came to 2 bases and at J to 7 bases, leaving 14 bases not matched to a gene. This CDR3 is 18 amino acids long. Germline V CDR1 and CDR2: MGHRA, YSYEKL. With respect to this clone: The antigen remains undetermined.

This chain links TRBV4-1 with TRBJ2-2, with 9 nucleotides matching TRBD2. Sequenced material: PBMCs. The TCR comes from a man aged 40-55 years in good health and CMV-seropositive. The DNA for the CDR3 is TGCGCCAGCAGCCAATCGCCCCTTGGCGGGAGGGCCGTCGGGGAGCTGTTTTTT. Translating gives CASSQSPLGGRAVGELFF.